The 5 T cell receptor beta chains in this list originate from one sample, sequenced in a study of spatial heterogeneity in lung cancer. Described time point: sample taken at primary tumor resection. Findings of the study overall: Higher tumor mutation counts went along with higher counts of expanded intratumoral alpha and beta TCRs.

TCRdb redid the calling of the 5' RACE reads with MiXCR, one entry per CDR3 protein. Here the sample spans fewer than 20,000 distinct CDR3 sequences, around 8% being singletons. No cognate antigen is known for these TCRs. The sequencing used lung tumor tissue, collected at surgery. These receptors all come from a male donor with early-stage non-small cell lung cancer.

By its share, this clonotype is medium-sized. The chain employs TRBV9 and TRBJ2-2; 8 positions agree with TRBD2. With V trimmed by 3 bases and J by 1 base, 5 bases remained unmatched. The germline CDR1 and CDR2 sequences are SGDLS and YYNGEE. The CDR3 has 16 amino acids. The chain's CDR3 is CASSALLAENTGELFF. DNA of the CDR3: TGTGCCAGCAGCGCACTACTAGCGGAGAACACCGGGGAGCTGTTTTTT. Combining the CDR3 with reference TRBV9 and TRBJ2-2 gives the whole variable domain DSGVTQTPKHLITATGQRVTLRCSPRSGDLSVYWYQQSLDQGLQFLIQYYNGEERAKGNILERFSAQQFPDLHSELNLSSLELGDSALYFCASSALLAENTGELFFGEGSRLTVL.

Remarks on this clonotype: This may stem from a read error, because a much larger clone lies one nucleotide away. This chain joins TRBV12-3 or TRBV12-4 and TRBJ1-5; D unclear. This CDR3 is 14 amino acids long. The CDR3 nucleotides are TGTGCCAGCAGTTTAGGGCTGAGAAATCGGCCCCAGCATTTT. Translated, it gives CASSLGLRNRPQHF.

This clonotype was counted a few times. The CDR3 reads CASSFMRGNEQFF. Here the CDR3 DNA reads TGTGCCAGCAGCTTCATGCGGGGCAATGAGCAGTTCTTC. The gene calls are TRBV11-3 and TRBJ2-1; tentatively, D is TRBD2 (6 bases). The CDR3 loop spans 13 amino acids. Germline loops: CDR1 SGHNT, CDR2 YENEEA. Trimming shortened V by 3 bases and J by 6 bases, and 9 bases separated the two germline ends. Looking up the rest from reference TRBV11-3 and TRBJ2-1 gives the full variable domain: EAGVVQSPRYKIIEKKQPVAFWCNPISGHNTLYWYLQNLGQGPELLIRYENEEAVDDSQLPKDRFSAERLKGVDSTLKIQPAELGDSAVYLCASSFMRGNEQFFGPGTRLTVL.

The sample holds many counts of this clonotype. V is TRBV12-3 or TRBV12-4 and J is TRBJ1-1; possible D gene TRBD1, 6 bases. The CDR3 is 14 residues long. The ends were cut back, 2 bases at V and 2 bases at J, with 9 bases in the middle. This CDR3 reads CASSLTGLNTEAFF. As DNA, the CDR3 is TGTGCCAGCAGTTTAACAGGGCTTAACACTGAAGCTTTCTTT.

This clonotype was observed a handful of times. The chain uses TRBV7-9 and TRBJ2-7; weak D call: TRBD1 (6 bases). This CDR3 has 13 residues. V was trimmed by 7 bases and J by 8 bases, leaving 18 bases between them. Looked up from germline, CDR1 is SEHNR and CDR2 is FQNEAQ (reference sequence). The CDR3 reads CASKPSEQGKQYF. The CDR3 DNA sequence: TGTGCCAGCAAACCCAGCGAACAGGGAAAGCAGTACTTC.